A selection of T cell receptor beta chains follows, all from one sample in a study of beta chain features in type 1 diabetes. The data were produced by immunoSEQ multiplex PCR, yet TCRdb's version contains in-frame clones alone and is incomplete. The sample records about 15,000 clones, roughly 69% being singletons. What was sequenced was Tregs from blood. The receptor source for this set is a man aged 25 to 40 with type 1 diabetes. Each CDR3 is given with its conserved first and last residue. The D gene is left open where the match is weak. A row's size may be missing; if present it is once, few, many or a size class.

d_call	clone_size	v_call	j_call	cdr3_nt	cdr3_aa
.	.	TRBV2	TRBJ1-2	TGTGCCAGCAACCCCTCGGGTGTACGAAGGAACTATGGCTACACCTTC	CASNPSGVRRNYGYTF
TRBD2	few	TRBV7-2	TRBJ2-1	TGTGCCAGCAGTCGACTAGCGGGGGGAAATGAGCAGTTCTTC	CASSRLAGGNEQFF
.	few	TRBV4-1	TRBJ2-1	TGCGCCAGCAGCCAAGATAGTGAGCAGTTCTTC	CASSQDSEQFF
.	.	TRBV7-6	TRBJ1-5	TGTGCCAGCAGCTTAGGAGGGTCGGGTCAGCCCCAGCATTTT	CASSLGGSGQPQHF
TRBD1	.	TRBV7-8	TRBJ2-7	TGTGCCAGCAGCTTAGGGACAGGGGGCTCCTACGAGCAGTACTTC	CASSLGTGGSYEQYF
.	.	TRBV11-2	TRBJ2-3	TGTGCCAGCAGCGACATAATCAGCACAGATACGCAGTATTTT	CASSDIISTDTQYF
.	.	TRBV5-1	TRBJ2-5	TGCGCCAGCAGCCTGACAGGCGCTAGCCAAGAGACCCAGTACTTC	CASSLTGASQETQYF
TRBD1	.	TRBV28	TRBJ2-7	TGTGCCAGCAGTTTATCAGGGGGAGTTAAGAACGAGCAGTACTTC	CASSLSGGVKNEQYF
TRBD2	.	TRBV29-1	TRBJ2-1	TGCAGCGTTGGCCGGACTAGCGGAAATGAGCAGTTCTTC	CSVGRTSGNEQFF
TRBD2	.	TRBV6-1	TRBJ2-3	TGTGCCAGCAGTGACGTTAGCGGGGGCCTTCCCACAGATACGCAGTATTTT	CASSDVSGGLPTDTQYF
.	.	TRBV6-5	TRBJ2-6	TGTGCCAGCAGTTACGTCAGAGCGGGCGGGGCCAACGTCCTGACTTTC	CASSYVRAGGANVLTF
TRBD1	.	TRBV6-5	TRBJ1-1	TGTGCCAGCAGGCGGACAGGGTTGGTCACTGAAGCTTTCTTT	CASRRTGLVTEAFF
TRBD2	.	TRBV29-1	TRBJ2-1	TGCAGCGCTGACGGGGCGGGGGGCGTCGATGAGCAGTTCTTC	CSADGAGGVDEQFF
TRBD1	.	TRBV6-6	TRBJ2-7	TGTGCCAGCAGTTACCTGCAGGGGGCCGGGGAGCAGTACTTC	CASSYLQGAGEQYF
.	.	TRBV7-9	TRBJ2-3	TGTGCCAGCAGCTTCAGTAGCACAGATACGCAGTATTTT	CASSFSSTDTQYF
TRBD1	.	TRBV19	TRBJ1-1	TGTGCCAGTAGTCCACGACAGGGTTCTCGCCTGAACACTGAAGCTTTCTTT	CASSPRQGSRLNTEAFF
.	once	TRBV19	TRBJ1-1	TGTGCCAGTAGTATCAATTTGAACACTGAAGCTTTCTTT	CASSINLNTEAFF
.	.	TRBV19	TRBJ2-5	TGTGCCAGTAGTGTCGACTCGCGCGAGACCCAGTACTTC	CASSVDSRETQYF
.	.	TRBV18	TRBJ2-2	TGTGCCAGCTCGATGGGCCTTTTCGCCGGGGAGCTGTTTTTT	CASSMGLFAGELFF
.	.	TRBV7-8	TRBJ2-2	TGTGCCAGCAGCCCTTACAGCCTTACGAACACCGGGGAGCTGTTTTTT	CASSPYSLTNTGELFF
TRBD2	.	TRBV5-4	TRBJ2-1	TGTGCCAGCAGCTTGGTAGCGGGAGTGCGCAATGAGCAGTTCTTC	CASSLVAGVRNEQFF
.	.	TRBV19	TRBJ1-5	TGTGCCAGTACCACCGGCGGGCAGGCGTTTGGGCACGGTACGGGCAATCAGCCCCAGCATTTT	CASTTGGQAFGHGTGNQPQHF
TRBD1	.	TRBV4-1	TRBJ1-4	TGCGCCAGCAGCCCTGGGACAGCTAATGAAAAACTGTTTTTT	CASSPGTANEKLFF
TRBD1	.	TRBV5-1	TRBJ2-2	TGCGCCAGCAGCCGGGGGACAGGGCCAACCGGGGAGCTGTTTTTT	CASSRGTGPTGELFF
.	once	TRBV7-9	TRBJ2-3	TGTGCCAGCAGCTTAGGGCAGGCGGGCGATACGCAGTATTTT	CASSLGQAGDTQYF
.	.	TRBV7-2	TRBJ1-2	TGTGCCAGCAGCTTAGCCCTTTCAGGGACTAACTATGGCTACACCTTC	CASSLALSGTNYGYTF
.	.	TRBV30	TRBJ1-5	TGTGCCTGGAGTTCGGCGGGGAATCAGCCCCAGCATTTT	CAWSSAGNQPQHF
.	.	TRBV7-9	TRBJ1-6	TGTGCCAGCAGCCAGAACCCCGATGGTTCACCCCTCCACTTT	CASSQNPDGSPLHF
.	few	TRBV4-1	TRBJ2-7	TGCGCCAGCAGCCAAGTTGCGGGCCTATGGGGCGAGCAGTACTTC	CASSQVAGLWGEQYF
.	.	TRBV7-9	TRBJ2-6	TGTGCCAGCAGCTTCAGGACTTCCAGCTCTGGGGCCAACGTCCTGACTTTC	CASSFRTSSSGANVLTF